A single sample is the source of the 26 T cell receptor beta chains below, sequenced in a study of regulatory T cells in long-lasting Graves disease. With iRepertoire HTBI primers and Arm-PCR of CDR3 regions, TCR beta libraries were built. TCRdb re-called the multiplex PCR reads through MiXCR, storing one row per CDR3 protein. The table records approximately 400,000 distinct CDR3 sequences, more than 13% of them present only once. Time point specified: newly diagnosed GD, antithyroid drugs for less than 3 months. Extracted RNA from PBMCs served as the source of the TCR library. Another study also made use of these data, one on T cells in Graves' hyperthyroidism and ophthalmopathy.

This specimen consisted of peripheral blood mononuclear cells (PBMCs), obtained at new diagnosis, from a patient treated with antithyroid drugs. These receptors were taken from a woman in her twenties or thirties with Graves disease.

In regard to this clonotype: It is likely a read error: a sequence one base away is far more abundant. The CDR3 nucleotides read TGTGCCAGCAGCCAAGGGAGCGGGGTAGGCTACAATGAGCAGTACTTC. It codes for CASSQGSGVGYNEQYF. V usage is TRBV16 and J usage is TRBJ2-7; 7 bases align to TRBD2. There are 16 residues in the CDR3. Germline CDR1 is KGHSY and CDR2 is FQNENV. J lost 7 bases, V lost 2 bases, and 14 bases had no gene match.

This clonotype was recorded many times. This sequence joins TRBV6-1 and TRBJ1-5; D ambiguous. Trimming pared 4 bases from V and 0 bases from J, leaving 13 bases between. Germline CDR1 MNHNS, CDR2 SASEGT. CDR3 size: 16 residues. The chain's CDR3 is CASSVGRLYSNQPQHF. CDR3 in DNA: TGTGCCAGCAGTGTCGGCCGACTCTATAGCAATCAGCCCCAGCATTTT.

The chain recombines TRBV19 with TRBJ2-7; 12 positions match TRBD2. The trim removed 1 base at V and 0 bases at J, leaving 7 bases unmatched. The CDR3 runs to 18 residues. Germline loops: CDR1 LNHDA, CDR2 SQIVND (reference sequence). The CDR3 here is CASSIGGLAGRSSYEQYF. CDR3 nucleotides: TGTGCCAGTAGTATAGGGGGACTAGCGGGCCGGAGCTCCTACGAGCAGTACTTC.

This clonotype has just a few counts. CDR3 region: CSVPGLGNTIYF. CDR3 sequence (DNA): TGCAGCGTTCCGGGCCTTGGAAACACCATATATTTT. The V gene is TRBV29-1, the J gene TRBJ1-3, with no clear D. Germline CDR1 is SQVTM and CDR2 is ANQGSEA. V lost 5 bases, J lost 3 bases, and 8 bases lay in between. The CDR3 consists of 12 residues.

This clonotype has a count of ten or more. The chain has TRBV11-3 and TRBJ2-7, with a possible D match to TRBD1 (6 bases). Per the germline V gene, CDR1 is SGHNT and CDR2 is YENEEA. Trimming took 5 bases from V and 0 from J, leaving 17 bases between them. CDR3 size: 16 residues. CDR3 sequence: CASSPPRGDSSYEQYF. The DNA of the CDR3 is TGTGCCAGCAGCCCTCCCAGGGGCGATAGCTCCTACGAGCAGTACTTC.

This clonotype was observed at least ten times. The J gene is TRBJ2-1, the V gene TRBV7-3, with 14 bases that match TRBD2. After removal of 1 base from V and 1 base from J, the junction contained 3 bases not matched to a gene. The germline CDR1 and CDR2 sequences are SGHTA and FQGTGA. This CDR3 has 18 residues. The CDR3 sequence: CASSLRGLAGASYNEQFF. The CDR3 DNA sequence: TGTGCCAGCAGCTTAAGGGGACTAGCGGGAGCATCCTACAATGAGCAGTTCTTC.

The table lists this clonotype with many counts. It may be a read error: a sequence one base away is much more abundant. The J gene is TRBJ2-3, the V gene TRBV7-9; no clear D. This CDR3 is built from 13 residues. Germline lookup yields CDR1 SEHNR and CDR2 FQNEAQ (reference sequence). V was pared by 0 bases and J by 2 bases, with 3 bases between. The CDR3: CASSLAVTDTQYF. The CDR3 region has the DNA TGTGCCAGCAGCTTAGCGGTCACAGATACGCAGTATTTT.

The chain carries TRBV20-1 and TRBJ1-5; D unclear. CDR1 is DFQATT and CDR2 is SNEGSKA in the germline V gene (reference sequence). This CDR3 has 13 amino acids. V lost 0 bases, J lost 5 bases, and 8 bases lay in between. As DNA, the CDR3 is TGCAGTGCTAGAGATGAAGGCGATCAGCCCCAGCATTTT. Protein product: CSARDEGDQPQHF.

This clonotype has at least ten counts. The genes are TRBV24-1 and TRBJ2-1, with D unresolved. V gave up 5 bases and J gave up 6 bases, with 10 bases separating them. CDR1 is KGHDR and CDR2 is SFDVKD in the germline V gene. This CDR3 comprises 13 residues. The CDR3 nucleotides are TGTGCCACCAGTGGGTGGGGAACCAATGAGCAGTTCTTC. It yields the protein CATSGWGTNEQFF.

This clonotype was counted many times. The V and J genes are TRBV18 and TRBJ2-1, with unresolved D. The germline V and J ends were trimmed by 3 bases and 10 bases, with 13 bases remaining between them. Germline CDR1 and CDR2: KGHSH and LQKENI. The CDR3 is made up of 13 amino acids. The CDR3 sequence: CASSPSYVKEQFF. The CDR3 nucleotides are TGTGCCAGCTCACCTTCTTATGTGAAAGAGCAGTTCTTC.

This clonotype was observed a single time. The chain links TRBV20-1 to TRBJ2-7; D is unclear. Trimming pared 5 bases from V and 0 bases from J, leaving 14 bases between. The CDR3 is made up of 14 amino acids. The V gene's germline CDR1 is DFQATT and CDR2 SNEGSKA (reference sequence). The CDR3 reads CSALYLGLSYEQYF. In DNA, the CDR3 is TGCAGTGCTCTCTACTTGGGCCTCTCCTACGAGCAGTACTTC.

In its sample, this clonotype was seen many times. The chain couples TRBV18 to TRBJ2-4, with D unclear. TRBJ2-5 explains the end of the DNA better; the J call may be wrong. From germline, CDR1 is KGHSH and CDR2 LQKENI. The CDR3 has 14 residues. The CDR3 loop reads CASSPPGLSETQYF. The CDR3 coding sequence is TGTGCCAGCTCACCACCGGGTCTCAGCGAGACCCAGTACTTC.

The chain combines TRBV15 with TRBJ1-5, with TRBD1 matching 7 bases. The CDR3 contains 15 residues. J was trimmed by 4 bases and V by 0 bases; bases with no gene match: 3. The germline V gene encodes CDR1 LNHNV and CDR2 YYDKDF (reference sequence). Written as DNA, the CDR3 is TGTGCCACCAGCAGAGATGGACAGGAAAATCAGCCCCAGCATTTT. Translated: CATSRDGQENQPQHF.

The rearrangement joins TRBV7-9 to TRBJ1-3, with D possibly being TRBD1 (5 bases). From germline, CDR1 is SEHNR and CDR2 FQNEAQ (reference sequence). With 3 bases removed from V and 5 bases from J, the gap between germline ends came to 20 bases. The CDR3 spans 17 residues. The CDR3 nucleotides read TGTGCCAGCAGCTTGACGCTCCGAGAGACAGTCAGAAACACCATATATTTT. Protein: CASSLTLRETVRNTIYF.

This clonotype has only a few counts. V and J are TRBV29-1 and TRBJ2-1; 9 bases align to TRBD1. V dropped 3 bases and J dropped 2; count of bases not matched to a gene: 5. From germline, CDR1 is SQVTM and CDR2 ANQGSEA. The CDR3 length is 15 residues. This CDR3 reads CSVDPTGGPYNEQFF. In DNA form, the CDR3 reads TGCAGCGTTGACCCAACAGGGGGCCCCTACAATGAGCAGTTCTTC.

This clonotype came up a few times. The rearrangement joins TRBV5-1 to TRBJ2-1, with TRBD2 identical over 9 bases. The CDR3 has 15 residues. J gave up 8 bases and V 1 base, and 7 bases lay outside the gene matches. CDR1 is SGHRS and CDR2 is YFSETQ in the germline V gene. The CDR3 loop is CASSLSAGGGHEQFF. CDR3 bases: TGCGCCAGCAGCTTGTCCGCGGGAGGGGGCCATGAGCAGTTCTTC.

This clonotype was seen only a few times. V and J are TRBV24-1 and TRBJ2-5; D gene ambiguous. This CDR3 contains 13 residues. V was clipped by 10 bases and J by 2 bases, with 13 bases between them. CDR1 is KGHDR and CDR2 is SFDVKD in the germline V gene. This CDR3 is CATPCKGQETQYF. DNA of the CDR3: TGTGCCACTCCGTGTAAGGGACAAGAGACCCAGTACTTC.

The chain recombines TRBV20-1 with TRBJ2-3; no clear D gene. V lost 2 bases and J lost 4, with 19 bases in between. CDR3 length equals 16 residues. Germline V lookup: CDR1 DFQATT, CDR2 SNEGSKA (reference sequence). This chain's CDR3 is CSARNHGPPRADTQYF. CDR3 nucleotide sequence: TGCAGTGCTAGAAACCACGGGCCTCCCCGGGCAGATACGCAGTATTTT.

This chain uses TRBV5-1 with TRBJ2-3, with 10 positions matching TRBD1. V shed 0 bases and J 3 bases; nucleotides not matched to a gene: 4. The CDR3 has 16 residues. The germline CDR1 and CDR2 sequences are SGHRS and YFSETQ. The CDR3 protein is CASSLAPDRGTDTQYF. CDR3 nucleotides: TGCGCCAGCAGCTTGGCCCCGGACAGGGGGACAGATACGCAGTATTTT.

In its sample, this clonotype was seen many times. The rearrangement links TRBV11-2 to TRBJ2-5; D remains ambiguous. V dropped 0 bases and J dropped 4 bases, with 12 bases sitting between them. Germline lookup yields CDR1 SGHAT and CDR2 FQNNGV. CDR3 size: 15 residues. The CDR3: CASSLEWSSRETQYF. Here the CDR3 DNA reads TGTGCCAGCAGCTTAGAGTGGTCTAGTAGAGAGACCCAGTACTTC.

This clonotype was counted at least ten times. The chain recombines TRBV28 with TRBJ2-5; D is undetermined. The germline V gene encodes CDR1 MDHEN and CDR2 SYDVKM. The CDR3 extends over 14 amino acids. The ends were cut back, 6 bases at V and 2 bases at J, with 13 bases in the middle. CDR3 in DNA: TGTGCCAGCAGCCTAGAGCAGGATCAAGAGACCCAGTACTTC. It codes for CASSLEQDQETQYF.

This clonotype was observed a handful of times. This could be a read error, since a much larger clone is one nucleotide away. The J gene is TRBJ2-1, the V gene TRBV30, with 9 bases aligning to TRBD2. The V gene's germline CDR1 is GTSNPN and CDR2 SVGIG (reference sequence). This CDR3 comprises 13 residues. V lost 7 bases to trimming and J lost 5 bases; unmatched junction nucleotides: 6. The CDR3 region is CASTGTSNNEQFF. DNA for the CDR3: TGTGCCTCGACCGGGACTAGCAACAATGAGCAGTTCTTC. Variable domain in full (rest from reference TRBV30 and TRBJ2-1): SQTIHQWPATLVQPVGSPLSLECTVEGTSNPNLYWYRQAAGRGLQLLFYSVGIGQISSEVPQNLSASRPQDRQFILSSKKLLLSDSGFYLCASTGTSNNEQFFGPGTRLTVL.

The chain carries TRBV27 and TRBJ1-3; D uncertain. Germline V gives CDR1 MNHEY, CDR2 SMNVEV (reference sequence). This CDR3 spans 14 amino acids. Trimming took off 3 bases at V and 3 bases at J, with 9 bases between the two ends. CDR3 amino acids: CASSFSGSGNTIYF. CDR3 DNA: TGTGCCAGCAGTTTCTCGGGTAGTGGAAACACCATATATTTT.

The table lists this clonotype with many counts. V is TRBV3-1 and J is TRBJ1-5; 8 bases are a match to TRBD1. V lost 1 base, J lost 2 bases, and 7 bases stayed unmatched. This CDR3 comprises 17 residues. The V gene's germline CDR1 is LGHDT and CDR2 YNNKEL (reference sequence). CDR3 nucleotide sequence: TGTGCCAGCAGCCAAGGAGGACAGGGTGGTGGCAATCAGCCCCAGCATTTT. Translation: CASSQGGQGGGNQPQHF.

The chain carries TRBV9 and TRBJ2-1; possible D gene TRBD2, 6 bases. This CDR3 comprises 16 residues. Trimming took 0 bases from V and 5 from J, leaving 15 bases between them. The germline V gene has CDR1 SGDLS and CDR2 YYNGEE. The CDR3: CASSVDLGGEHNEQFF. For the CDR3, the DNA is TGTGCCAGCAGCGTAGATTTGGGGGGAGAGCACAATGAGCAGTTCTTC.

The chain uses TRBV29-1 and TRBJ2-2, with 8 positions matching TRBD1. V was pared by 3 bases and J by 2 bases, with 5 bases of the junction left unmatched. The CDR3 runs 15 residues. The germline V gene encodes CDR1 SQVTM and CDR2 ANQGSEA. The CDR3 sequence is CSVEAGGRNTGELFF. CDR3 DNA: TGCAGCGTTGAGGCAGGGGGCCGAAACACCGGGGAGCTGTTTTTT.